The present T cell receptor (beta chain) was sequenced within a study of T cells in tumors after PD-1 blockade. The CDR3 has 15 residues. In germline, CDR1 is SGHTA, CDR2 FQGNSA. Trimming cost V 0 bases and J 6 bases; bases outside gene matches: 4. The table came from immunoSEQ multiplex PCR; TCRdb's copy has only in-frame clones and leaves some out. In the table there are more than 20,000 clones, roughly 78% of which are singletons. This clonotype was sampled from a human donor with basal cell carcinoma. This chain joins TRBV7-2 and TRBJ1-4; TRBD1 agrees at 7 bases. This specimen consisted of PBMCs, obtained before anti-PD-1 treatment. CDR3 in DNA: TGTGCCAGCAGCTTAGCGAACAGGGGCCATGAAAAACTGTTTTTT. This encodes CASSLANRGHEKLFF.